Each of the 25 T cell receptor beta chains below was sequenced from the same sample in a study of blood T cells in healthy people across ages. The authors ran a second PCR of roughly 6 to 12 cycles using a sample-barcoded 5' primer and a J-beta primer mix. TCRdb passed the 5' RACE reads through MiXCR, listing each CDR3 protein once. Of about 1,500,000 distinct CDR3 sequences in the sample, around 39% were seen once. Sequencing was performed on blood. The receptors shown here come from a woman aged 18-29 years in good health.

The gene calls are TRBV9 and TRBJ2-1; TRBD2 matches 12 bases. The J call is doubtful: the DNA matches TRBJ2-7 better. CDR1 is SGDLS and CDR2 is YYNGEE in the germline V gene. The length of the CDR3 is 17 residues. Here the CDR3 DNA reads TGTGCCAGCAGCGTACAGCCGCTAGCGGGGGGGCACAATGAGCAGTACTTC. The encoded protein is CASSVQPLAGGHNEQYF.

The chain recombines TRBV25-1 with TRBJ1-1; D unclear. Germline V gene sequence: CDR1 MGHDK, CDR2 SYGVNS. CDR3 length equals 13 residues. Trimming cost V 4 bases and J 0 bases, with 6 bases left between them. DNA of the CDR3: TGTGCCAGCAGTGCCGATATGAACACTGAAGCTTTCTTT. Amino acids: CASSADMNTEAFF.

V is TRBV6-1 and J is TRBJ2-7, with TRBD2 as a possible D gene (6 bases). This CDR3 has 13 amino acids. V dropped 4 bases and J dropped 3 bases, with 10 bases sitting between them. Germline V gene sequence: CDR1 MNHNS, CDR2 SASEGT. The CDR3 loop is CASSVGLFYEQYF. The CDR3 DNA reads as TGTGCCAGCAGTGTGGGACTGTTCTACGAGCAGTACTTC.

The J gene is TRBJ2-1, the V gene TRBV5-1; D is uncertain. V was pared by 6 bases and J by 9 bases, with 16 bases between. The germline gives CDR1 SGHRS, CDR2 YFSETQ. The length of the CDR3 is 13 residues. The CDR3 loop reads CASTLGTWTEQFF. The CDR3 nucleotides read TGCGCCAGCACCCTGGGAACTTGGACTGAGCAGTTCTTC.

This chain links TRBV6-6 with TRBJ1-5, with D possibly TRBD1 on 5 matching bases. CDR1 and CDR2 from the germline V gene are MNHNY and SVGAGI (reference sequence). The CDR3 is made up of 15 amino acids. Trimming left V 2 bases short and J 8 bases short, with 16 bases between. The CDR3 sequence: CASSYPGTSGEPQHF. In DNA form, the CDR3 reads TGTGCCAGCAGTTACCCTGGGACTAGTGGGGAGCCCCAGCATTTT.

This clonotype was seen only once. The chain is built from TRBV4-2 and TRBJ2-7; TRBD2 matches 9 bases. This CDR3 has 15 residues. V gave up 0 bases and J gave up 5 bases; unmatched junction bases: 5. Germline V gives CDR1 LGHNA, CDR2 YNFKEQ. The DNA for the CDR3 is TGTGCCAGCAGCCAAGAACGGGGACTAGCCCACGAGCAGTACTTC. Translated: CASSQERGLAHEQYF.

About this clonotype itself: A much larger clone differs from this one at a single base, so this may be a read error. The chain links TRBV4-1 to TRBJ2-5; D is unresolved. The germline V gene has CDR1 MGHRA and CDR2 YSYEKL. The germline V and J ends were trimmed by 0 bases and 1 base, with 12 bases remaining between them. The CDR3 sequence is 16 residues long. The CDR3 nucleotides are TGCGCCAGCAGCCAAGATGCGCCTATCGGCCAAGAGACCCAGTACTTC. It codes for CASSQDAPIGQETQYF.

This clonotype has just a few counts. The chain carries TRBV24-1 and TRBJ2-5, with 9 bases matching TRBD2. Germline V CDR1 and CDR2: KGHDR, SFDVKD. The V and J ends lost 0 bases and 3 bases, in that order; junction bases with no gene match: 7. The CDR3 contains 17 residues. Here the CDR3 reads CATSDLPLAGIEETQYF. The CDR3 DNA reads TGTGCCACCAGTGATTTGCCCCTAGCGGGGATAGAAGAGACCCAGTACTTC.

This rearrangement joins TRBV19 to TRBJ1-5, with D possibly TRBD1 on 6 matching bases. Trimming removed 2 bases at V and 0 bases at J, with 14 bases between. In germline, CDR1 is LNHDA, CDR2 SQIVND (reference sequence). The length of the CDR3 is 17 residues. The CDR3 DNA reads TGTGCCAGTAGTATACTGGGGGCGAGGTATAGCAATCAGCCCCAGCATTTT. It is translated as CASSILGARYSNQPQHF. Drawing the rest from reference TRBV19 and TRBJ1-5, the complete variable domain is DGGITQSPKYLFRKEGQNVTLSCEQNLNHDAMYWYRQDPGQGLRLIYYSQIVNDFQKGDIAEGYSVSREKKESFPLTVTSAQKNPTAFYLCASSILGARYSNQPQHFGDGTRLSIL.

This clonotype turned up a few times. V gene TRBV18 combines with J gene TRBJ2-3; D gene uncertain. Germline-derived CDR1 and CDR2 are KGHSH and LQKENI. The V gene lost 2 bases and the J gene lost 10 bases, with 10 bases spanning the gap. The CDR3 totals 12 residues. CDR3 sequence reads: CASSPMSAPQYF. The CDR3 DNA is TGTGCCAGCTCACCAATGTCAGCTCCGCAGTATTTT.

This clonotype was detected only a few times. The chain employs TRBV7-9 and TRBJ2-1; 10 bases fit TRBD1. Germline CDR1 reads SEHNR; CDR2 reads FQNEAQ (reference sequence). Trimming at V came to 3 bases and at J to 8 bases, leaving 7 bases not matched to a gene. CDR3 length: 15 residues. CDR3 DNA sequence: TGTGCCAGCAGCTTCTCCGGGACAGGGGCCGATGAGCAGTTCTTC. This encodes CASSFSGTGADEQFF.

This clonotype was seen only a few times. This chain links TRBV5-6 with TRBJ1-2; TRBD1 matches at 7 bases. There are 12 residues in the CDR3. The V and J ends lost 5 bases and 5 bases, in that order; junction bases with no gene match: 3. CDR1 is SGHDT and CDR2 is YYEEEE in the germline V gene. The DNA for the CDR3 is TGTGCCAGCAGGTCGGGACAGTATGGCTACACCTTC. It codes for CASRSGQYGYTF. Complete variable domain (other parts from reference TRBV5-6 and TRBJ1-2): DAGVTQSPTHLIKTRGQQVTLRCSPKSGHDTVSWYQQALGQGPQFIFQYYEEEERQRGNFPDRFSGHQFPNYSSELNVNALLLGDSALYLCASRSGQYGYTFGSGTRLTVV.

The chain joins TRBV20-1 to TRBJ2-3; D not resolved. V lost 5 bases and J lost 4, with 19 bases in between. Germline assignment: CDR1 DFQATT and CDR2 SNEGSKA (reference sequence). CDR3 length equals 15 residues. CDR3 protein: CSASLTGLPADTQYF. CDR3 DNA sequence: TGCAGTGCTTCCCTTACTGGCCTTCCCGCAGATACGCAGTATTTT.

The chain uses TRBV20-1 and TRBJ2-7, with unresolved D. In germline, CDR1 is DFQATT, CDR2 SNEGSKA (reference sequence). CDR3 length: 12 residues. Trimming cost V 6 bases and J 7 bases, with 16 bases left between them. The CDR3 bases are TGCAGTGCCCTAGGAGATGCAGGAGAGCAGTACTTC. Its protein is CSALGDAGEQYF.

This clonotype appeared a single time. The genes are TRBV12-3 or TRBV12-4 and TRBJ2-7, with D possibly TRBD2 on 7 matching bases. The CDR3 length is 15 residues. V shed 7 bases and J shed 1 base, with 17 bases lying between them. CDR3 DNA: TGTGCCAGCACCCTGGGGGGGGCCAGGTCCTACGAGCAGTACTTC. This gives the protein CASTLGGARSYEQYF.

The chain joins TRBV20-1 to TRBJ2-3; TRBD2 matches 13 bases. The length of the CDR3 is 17 residues. Germline trimming cut 0 bases from V and 3 bases from J; bases unmatched to any gene: 6. Germline loops: CDR1 DFQATT, CDR2 SNEGSKA (reference sequence). The CDR3 loop is CSARDGQGLAGTDTQYF. The CDR3 DNA is TGCAGTGCTAGAGATGGCCAGGGACTAGCGGGAACAGATACGCAGTATTTT.

The chain is built from TRBV25-1 and TRBJ2-5, with a possible D match to TRBD2 (6 bases). Germline lookup yields CDR1 MGHDK and CDR2 SYGVNS. Trimming stripped 0 bases from V and 5 bases from J, with 25 bases between. This CDR3 region has 19 residues. This CDR3 reads CASSEYRGREVSSWETQYF. CDR3 in DNA: TGTGCCAGCAGTGAATATCGGGGTAGGGAGGTTTCATCTTGGGAGACCCAGTACTTC.

The CDR3 region is CSAARDATYEQYF. The CDR3 DNA follows: TGCAGTGCTGCCCGGGACGCTACCTACGAGCAGTACTTC. The genes are TRBV20-1 and TRBJ2-7; D may be TRBD1 or TRBD2 (5 bases each). V gave up 5 bases and J gave up 2 bases, with 13 bases separating them. The CDR3 extends over 13 amino acids. CDR1 and CDR2 (germline): DFQATT, SNEGSKA (reference sequence).

This clonotype was observed a few times. The chain employs TRBV18 and TRBJ1-5; D not certain. Germline V lookup: CDR1 KGHSH, CDR2 LQKENI. V was clipped by 1 base and J by 3 bases, with 7 bases between them. This CDR3 region has 14 residues. This CDR3 is CASSPRQDNQPQHF. The CDR3, as DNA: TGTGCCAGCTCACCACGGCAGGACAATCAGCCCCAGCATTTT.

This clonotype was seen more than once but under ten times. The genes are TRBV6-5 and TRBJ1-2; possible D gene TRBD1, 5 bases. This CDR3 contains 14 residues. In germline, CDR1 is MNHEY, CDR2 SVGAGI. V lost 1 base, J lost 8 bases, and 14 bases lay in between. CDR3 bases: TGTGCCAGCAGTTACTTCGGCTCCGAGGGGGGCTACACCTTC. Translated, it gives CASSYFGSEGGYTF.

The V gene is TRBV20-1, the J gene TRBJ2-3; D remains ambiguous. The germline V gene encodes CDR1 DFQATT and CDR2 SNEGSKA (reference sequence). CDR3 length equals 14 residues. V gave up 0 bases and J gave up 4 bases, with 11 bases separating them. The CDR3 sequence: CSARERRPADTQYF. In nucleotides, the CDR3 is TGCAGTGCTAGAGAACGTAGGCCGGCAGATACGCAGTATTTT.

This sequence joins TRBV29-1 and TRBJ1-2; D ambiguous. CDR1 SQVTM and CDR2 ANQGSEA come from the germline V gene. This CDR3 region has 12 residues. Deletions cut 1 base from V and 8 bases from J, with 11 bases between. CDR3 loop: CSVEGVGWGYTF. DNA of the CDR3: TGCAGCGTTGAAGGGGTGGGCTGGGGCTACACCTTC.

A note on this clonotype: A much larger clone lies a single base off, so this may be a read error. The chain combines TRBV4-1 with TRBJ2-4; D remains unclear. The J call may be incorrect, as the DNA end agrees better with TRBJ2-7. CDR3 length: 13 amino acids. Germline V lookup: CDR1 MGHRA, CDR2 YSYEKL. The CDR3 bases are TGCGCCGGCAGCCAAGGGCTTTGGAACGAGCAGTACTTC. Its translation is CAGSQGLWNEQYF.

The table lists this clonotype with a few counts. The chain has TRBV5-5 and TRBJ1-1; no clear D. CDR3 length: 17 residues. In germline, CDR1 is SGHKS, CDR2 YYEKEE (reference sequence). Trimming took 0 bases from V and 10 from J, leaving 25 bases between them. CDR3 sequence reads: CASSLAVSTWQGPGAFF. The CDR3 nucleotides are TGTGCCAGCAGCTTGGCGGTCTCGACTTGGCAAGGGCCAGGAGCTTTCTTT. Full variable domain (missing parts from reference TRBV5-5 and TRBJ1-1): DAGVTQSPTHLIKTRGQQVTLRCSPISGHKSVSWYQQVLGQGPQFIFQYYEKEERGRGNFPDRFSARQFPNYSSELNVNALLLGDSALYLCASSLAVSTWQGPGAFFGQGTRLTVV.

This clonotype was counted a few times. The genes are TRBV20-1 and TRBJ2-7; D not certain. This CDR3 has 14 residues. V was cut by 2 bases and J by 7 bases, with 18 bases left in between. Germline-derived CDR1 and CDR2 are DFQATT and SNEGSKA (reference sequence). CDR3 region: CSARPLLGRWEQYF. The CDR3 DNA is TGCAGTGCTAGACCCCTGCTGGGTAGGTGGGAGCAGTACTTC.